This T cell receptor (beta chain) comes out of a study of blood T cell repertoires in COVID-19. Here immunoSEQ multiplex PCR was the method, and the copy in TCRdb shows in-frame clones only, minus some. The profile shows roughly 300,000 clones, roughly 86% of them singletons. After removal of 5 bases from V and 5 bases from J, the junction contained 7 bases not matched to a gene. This CDR3 region has 13 residues. Germline-derived CDR1 and CDR2 are GTSNPN and SVGIG (reference sequence). The chain joins TRBV30 to TRBJ2-3, with TRBD1 matching 7 bases. Sequenced: peripheral blood. The clonotype originates from a woman in her forties or fifties with acute or convalescent COVID-19. The CDR3 spells CAWDRVIQDTQYF. CDR3 bases: TGTGCCTGGGACAGGGTGATACAAGATACGCAGTATTTT.